A selection of T cell receptor beta chains follows, all from one sample in a study of blood T cell repertoires in COVID-19. Clones were sequenced by immunoSEQ multiplex PCR, and TCRdb holds only the in-frame ones, with some missing. The table lists 150,000 to 200,000 clones, 80% to 90% of them singletons. The specimen was peripheral blood. These receptors were obtained from a man aged 45 to 65 with active or convalescent COVID-19. Both conserved end residues are part of each CDR3. D genes are given only for firm matches.

D gene,V gene,J gene,CDR3 DNA,CDR3 protein
TRBD2,TRBV9,TRBJ2-3,TGTGCCAGCAGCGTAGCTCCGGGACTAAGCACAGATACGCAGTATTTT,CASSVAPGLSTDTQYF
.,TRBV7-9,TRBJ2-3,TGTGCCAGCAGCAACGGAGCCACAGATACGCAGTATTTT,CASSNGATDTQYF
TRBD1,TRBV9,TRBJ1-2,TGTGCCAGCAGCGGCGACGGACAGGGGTATGGCTACACCTTC,CASSGDGQGYGYTF
.,TRBV4-1,TRBJ1-2,TGCGCCAGCAGCCAGTACCGACTTAGTGGCTATGGCTACACCTTC,CASSQYRLSGYGYTF
.,TRBV7-9,TRBJ1-5,TGTGCCAGCAGCGCACAGGATAGCAATCAGCCCCAGCATTTT,CASSAQDSNQPQHF
.,TRBV19,TRBJ1-2,TGTGCCAGTAGTATCGTCGGCAGGGGAACCTATGGCTACACCTTC,CASSIVGRGTYGYTF
TRBD2,TRBV28,TRBJ2-7,TGTGCCAGCAGTACCCCTAGCGGGAAGAGCTCCTACGAGCAGTACTTC,CASSTPSGKSSYEQYF
.,TRBV30,TRBJ1-1,TGTGCCTGGAGTCCGATCGGTCTGAACACTGAAGCTTTCTTT,CAWSPIGLNTEAFF
.,TRBV7-9,TRBJ1-1,TGTGCCAGCAGCTCGGGTGTAGGGGCGGTAACTGAAGCTTTCTTT,CASSSGVGAVTEAFF
.,TRBV18,TRBJ1-5,TGTGCCAGCTCACCAACAACAGGGTTGTGGGGCAATCAGCCCCAGCATTTT,CASSPTTGLWGNQPQHF
.,TRBV23-1,TRBJ1-2,TGCGCCAGCCCGCTACACCCTGGACAGCCGTTTGGCTACACCTTC,CASPLHPGQPFGYTF
.,TRBV19,TRBJ2-7,TGTGCCAGTAGTATAGGTCGACAGAACACATATCTGCGGCAGTACTTC,CASSIGRQNTYLRQYF